These 10 T cell receptor beta chains came from one sample sequenced in a study of prognosis after radiotherapy for stage I lung cancer. The authors amplified TCR beta CDR3 from genomic DNA using two-round multiplex PCR. For every TRBV and TRBJ gene, a specific primer was used in first-round PCR. A single record per CDR3 protein comes from TCRdb applying MiXCR to the multiplex PCR reads. Among 31,000 or so distinct CDR3 sequences listed, 42% were seen once. Source: PBMCs, taken before or after stereotactic body radiation therapy (not recorded which). The receptors originated from a donor aged 50 or older with non-small cell lung cancer.

This chain uses TRBV7-2 with TRBJ2-2; D possibly uses TRBD1 or TRBD2 (6 bases each). Germline V gene lookup returns CDR1 SGHTA and CDR2 FQGNSA. The CDR3 loop spans 17 amino acids. Trimming removed 2 bases at V and 1 base at J, with 14 bases between. CDR3 DNA sequence: TGTGCCAGCAGCTTAATATCGGGGGCGGGGAACACCGGGGAGCTGTTTTTT. Protein sequence: CASSLISGAGNTGELFF.

In its sample, this clonotype was seen many times. The J gene is TRBJ2-7, the V gene TRBV3-1; 12 bases fit TRBD2. This CDR3 region has 18 residues. J was trimmed by 5 bases and V by 4 bases; bases with no gene match: 15. Germline V gene data show CDR1 as LGHDT and CDR2 as YNNKEL (reference sequence). CDR3 sequence reads: CASSRFRLGLAGRNEQYF. The CDR3 nucleotides are TGTGCCAGCAGCCGCTTTCGTCTCGGACTAGCGGGAAGAAACGAGCAGTACTTC.

This clonotype came up many times. The V and J genes are TRBV2 and TRBJ2-1; D could derive from TRBD1 or TRBD2 (7 bases each). This CDR3 spans 16 amino acids. Germline V CDR1 and CDR2: SNHLY, FYNNEI. Trimming removed 2 bases at V and 3 bases at J, with 14 bases between. The chain's CDR3 is CASSERGDRVYNEQFF. Written as DNA, the CDR3 is TGTGCCAGCAGTGAACGGGGGGACAGAGTCTACAATGAGCAGTTCTTC.

A word on this clonotype: A much larger clone lies a single base off, so this may be a read error. V and J are TRBV7-9 and TRBJ1-1; perhaps TRBD1 as D (5 bases). CDR3 length: 13 residues. The V gene's germline CDR1 is SEHNR and CDR2 FQNEAQ (reference sequence). As DNA, the CDR3 is TGTGCCAGCATCTTAAACCCGGGGGCTGAAGCTTTCTTT. Its protein is CASILNPGAEAFF.

The chain couples TRBV19 to TRBJ2-7, with 13 bases fitting TRBD2. Germline V gene data show CDR1 as LNHDA and CDR2 as SQIVND (reference sequence). V dropped 4 bases and J dropped 3; count of bases not matched to a gene: 0. CDR3 length: 14 amino acids. CDR3 loop: CASSRTSGSYEQYF. The CDR3 DNA is TGTGCCAGTAGTAGGACTAGCGGGAGCTACGAGCAGTACTTC. Together with reference TRBV19 and TRBJ2-7, the CDR3 gives the full variable domain: DGGITQSPKYLFRKEGQNVTLSCEQNLNHDAMYWYRQDPGQGLRLIYYSQIVNDFQKGDIAEGYSVSREKKESFPLTVTSAQKNPTAFYLCASSRTSGSYEQYFGPGTRLTVT.

In its sample, this clonotype was seen many times. This chain links TRBV2 with TRBJ2-3; 11 nucleotides agree with TRBD1. Trimming took 6 bases from V and 5 from J; bases not matched to a gene: 7. The CDR3 spans 15 residues. Germline V gene lookup returns CDR1 SNHLY and CDR2 FYNNEI. This CDR3 reads CASRPGTGGIDTQYF. In DNA form, the CDR3 reads TGTGCCAGCAGGCCCGGGACAGGGGGGATAGATACGCAGTATTTT.

As to this clonotype: This likely came from a read error, as a far larger clone is one base away. CDR3 in amino acids: CASLRNERSSYEHYF. CDR3 DNA: TGTGCCAGCCTCCGAAACGAGCGGAGCTCCTACGAGCATTACTTC. The chain couples TRBV6-8 to TRBJ2-7; tentative D call: TRBD2 (5 bases). The CDR3 is 15 residues long. Germline lookup yields CDR1 MNHGY and CDR2 SAAAGT.

By frequency in the sample, this clonotype is medium-sized (0.01 to 0.1%). The chain links TRBV5-1 to TRBJ2-3; D might be TRBD1 (5 bases). This CDR3 is built from 14 residues. Germline V gene sequence: CDR1 SGHRS, CDR2 YFSETQ. Trimming stripped 0 bases from V and 1 base from J, with 6 bases between. The CDR3 here is CASSLEGGTDTQYF. As DNA, the CDR3 is TGCGCCAGCAGCTTGGAAGGGGGCACAGATACGCAGTATTTT.

In its sample, this clonotype was seen once. A far larger clone is a single base away, which makes a read error likely. The rearrangement links TRBV6-2 or TRBV6-3 to TRBJ1-5; D is unclear. From germline, CDR1 is MNHEY and CDR2 SVGEGT. CDR3 length: 16 residues. The CDR3 DNA reads as TGTGCCTGCAGTCCCCTACACGACCTACCTTATCAGCCCCAGCATTTT. It specifies CACSPLHDLPYQPQHF.

The chain is built from TRBV6-2 or TRBV6-3 and TRBJ2-1; the match to TRBD2 covers 16 bases. This CDR3 contains 19 residues. CDR1 is MNHEY and CDR2 is SVGEGT in the germline V gene. The junction had 16 bases not matched to a gene; V was cut back by 8 bases and J by 6 bases. The CDR3 DNA reads TGTGCCAGCCACCTGATAGGGACTAGCGGGAGGGAACATCGCAATGAGCAGTTCTTC. Its protein is CASHLIGTSGREHRNEQFF.